This TCR beta chain was found in a study of OX40 agonist ivuxolimab in advanced cancers. Background on the study: Intravenous ivuxolimab was administered to patients every 2 weeks at 0.01 to 10 mg/kg. Three patients had partial responses: one hepatocellular carcinoma, two cutaneous melanoma. General study findings and limits: CD4+ and CD8+ blood T cells expanded clonally by week 6 at 0.1 to 3.0 mg/kg.

Worth noting for this clone: What it binds is unknown.

Profiling relied on immunoSEQ multiplex PCR, and the TCRdb table lists in-frame clones only, not all of them. The table shows tens of thousands of clones, with more than 85% occurring only once. Autoimmune disease history or systemic immunosuppression barred patients. V was pared by 2 bases and J by 10 bases, with 14 bases between. Germline V CDR1 and CDR2: MNHNY, SVGAGI (reference sequence). The length of the CDR3 is 13 residues. The receptor was derived from an adult with an advanced solid tumor such as melanoma, head and neck, liver or kidney cancer. The sequencing used CD4+ or CD8+ T cells sorted from blood, collected in a trial of the OX40 agonist ivuxolimab. The chain links TRBV6-6 to TRBJ1-2; D unresolved. CDR3 in DNA: TGTGCCAGCAGTTACGAACCGCCCATCCCCTACACCTTC. Amino acids: CASSYEPPIPYTF.